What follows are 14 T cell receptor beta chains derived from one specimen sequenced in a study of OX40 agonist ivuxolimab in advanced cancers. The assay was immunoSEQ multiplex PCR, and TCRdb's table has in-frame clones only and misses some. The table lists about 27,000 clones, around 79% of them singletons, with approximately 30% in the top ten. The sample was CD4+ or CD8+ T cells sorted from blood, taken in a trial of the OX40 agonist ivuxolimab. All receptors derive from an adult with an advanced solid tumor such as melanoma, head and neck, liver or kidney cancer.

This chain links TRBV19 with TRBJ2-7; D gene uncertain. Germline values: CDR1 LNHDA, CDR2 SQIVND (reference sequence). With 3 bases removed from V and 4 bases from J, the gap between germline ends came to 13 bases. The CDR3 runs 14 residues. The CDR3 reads CASSIRAAVYEQYF. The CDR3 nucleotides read TGTGCCAGTAGTATCCGGGCCGCGGTGTACGAGCAGTACTTC. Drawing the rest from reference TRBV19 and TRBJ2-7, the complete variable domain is DGGITQSPKYLFRKEGQNVTLSCEQNLNHDAMYWYRQDPGQGLRLIYYSQIVNDFQKGDIAEGYSVSREKKESFPLTVTSAQKNPTAFYLCASSIRAAVYEQYFGPGTRLTVT.

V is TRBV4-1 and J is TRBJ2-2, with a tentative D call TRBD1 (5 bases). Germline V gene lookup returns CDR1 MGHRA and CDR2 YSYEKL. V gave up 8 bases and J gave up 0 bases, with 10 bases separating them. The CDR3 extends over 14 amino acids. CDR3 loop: CASVLGPNTGELFF. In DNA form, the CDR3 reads TGCGCCAGCGTACTGGGGCCGAACACCGGGGAGCTGTTTTTT.

CDR3 nucleotides: TGTGCCAGCAGCTTGGTGGGGGGCCTTTTCTATACGCAGTATTTT. This gives the protein CASSLVGGLFYTQYF. The chain combines TRBV5-5 with TRBJ2-3, with D perhaps matching TRBD1 or TRBD2 (6 bases each). V was cut by 0 bases and J by 7 bases, with 15 bases left in between. The CDR3 loop spans 15 amino acids. Looked up from germline, CDR1 is SGHKS and CDR2 is YYEKEE (reference sequence).

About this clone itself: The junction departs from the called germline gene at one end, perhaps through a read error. The CDR3 sequence is CASSLAYTGELFF. The DNA for the CDR3 is TGTGCTAGCAGCTTAGCGTACACCGGGGAGCTGTTTTTT. The V call is TRBV7-7, the J call TRBJ2-2; tentatively, D is TRBD2 (5 bases). Germline CDR1 reads SSHAT; CDR2 reads FNYEAQ (reference sequence). This CDR3 spans 13 amino acids.

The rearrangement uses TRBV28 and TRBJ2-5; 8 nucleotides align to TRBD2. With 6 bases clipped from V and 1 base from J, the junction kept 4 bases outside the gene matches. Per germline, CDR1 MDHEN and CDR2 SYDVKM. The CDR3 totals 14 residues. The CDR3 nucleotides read TGTGCCAGCAGCCCGGGGGGGGCCCAAGAGACCCAGTACTTC. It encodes CASSPGGAQETQYF.

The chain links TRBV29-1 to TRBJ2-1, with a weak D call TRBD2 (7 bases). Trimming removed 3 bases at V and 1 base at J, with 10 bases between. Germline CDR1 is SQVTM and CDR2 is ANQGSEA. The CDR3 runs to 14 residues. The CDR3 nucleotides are TGCAGCGTTGATGGGGGGGCGTCCTACAATGAGCAGTTCTTC. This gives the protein CSVDGGASYNEQFF.

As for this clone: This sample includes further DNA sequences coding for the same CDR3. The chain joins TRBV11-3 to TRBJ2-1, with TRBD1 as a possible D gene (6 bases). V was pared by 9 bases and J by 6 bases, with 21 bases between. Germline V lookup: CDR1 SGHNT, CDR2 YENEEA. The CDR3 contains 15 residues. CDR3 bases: TGTGCCAGTAGCCTGGACAGAGGTGAACCCAATGAGCAGTTCTTC. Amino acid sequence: CASSLDRGEPNEQFF.

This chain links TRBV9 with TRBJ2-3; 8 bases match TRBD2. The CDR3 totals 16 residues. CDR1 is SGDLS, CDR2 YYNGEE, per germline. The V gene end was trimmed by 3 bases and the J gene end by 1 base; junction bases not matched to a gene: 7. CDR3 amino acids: CASSAQTSAGTDTQYF. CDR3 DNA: TGTGCCAGCAGCGCCCAGACTAGCGCGGGCACAGATACGCAGTATTTT.

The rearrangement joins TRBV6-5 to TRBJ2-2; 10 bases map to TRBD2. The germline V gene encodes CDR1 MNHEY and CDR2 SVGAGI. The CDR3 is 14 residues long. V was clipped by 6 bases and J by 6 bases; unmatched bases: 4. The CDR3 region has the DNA TGTGCCAGCAGCTCTAGCGGGAGAGCCGGGGAGCTGTTTTTT. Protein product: CASSSSGRAGELFF.

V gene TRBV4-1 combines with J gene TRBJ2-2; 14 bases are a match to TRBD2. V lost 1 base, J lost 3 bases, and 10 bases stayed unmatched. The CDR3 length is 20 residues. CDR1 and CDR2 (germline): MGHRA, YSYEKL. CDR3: CASSQVGTSGRSSDTGELFF. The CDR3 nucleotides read TGCGCCAGCAGCCAAGTTGGGACTAGCGGGAGATCTTCGGACACCGGGGAGCTGTTTTTT.

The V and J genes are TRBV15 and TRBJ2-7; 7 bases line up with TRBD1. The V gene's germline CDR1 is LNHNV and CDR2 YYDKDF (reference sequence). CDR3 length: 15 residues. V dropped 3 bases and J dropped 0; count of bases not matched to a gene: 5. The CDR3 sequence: CATSSVDRSSYEQYF. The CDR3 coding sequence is TGTGCCACCAGCAGCGTGGACAGGAGCTCCTACGAGCAGTACTTC. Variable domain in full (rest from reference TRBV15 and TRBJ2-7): DAMVIQNPRYQVTQFGKPVTLSCSQTLNHNVMYWYQQKSSQAPKLLFHYYDKDFNNEADTPDNFQSRRPNTSFCFLDIRSPGLGDTAMYLCATSSVDRSSYEQYFGPGTRLTVT.

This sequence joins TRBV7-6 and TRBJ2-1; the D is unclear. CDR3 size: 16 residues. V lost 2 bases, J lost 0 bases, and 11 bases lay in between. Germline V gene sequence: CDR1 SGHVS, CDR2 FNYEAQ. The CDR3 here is CASSLFGESSYNEQFF. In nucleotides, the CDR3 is TGTGCCAGCAGCTTATTTGGAGAAAGCTCCTACAATGAGCAGTTCTTC.

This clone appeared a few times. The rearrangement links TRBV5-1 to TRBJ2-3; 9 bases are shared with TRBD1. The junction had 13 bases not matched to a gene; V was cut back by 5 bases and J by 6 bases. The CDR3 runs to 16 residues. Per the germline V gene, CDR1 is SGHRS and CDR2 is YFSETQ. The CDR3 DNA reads TGCGCCAGCAGTAATCAAAGGACAGGGGTTTCGGATACGCAGTATTTT. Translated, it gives CASSNQRTGVSDTQYF.

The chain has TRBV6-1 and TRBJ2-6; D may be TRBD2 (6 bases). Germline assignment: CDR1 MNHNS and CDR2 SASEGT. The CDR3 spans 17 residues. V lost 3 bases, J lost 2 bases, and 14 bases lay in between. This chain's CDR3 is CASSDPGGLAGANVLTF. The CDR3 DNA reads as TGTGCCAGCAGTGATCCCGGGGGACTGGCTGGGGCCAACGTCCTGACTTTC.